Described below is a single TCR beta chain sequence and its context. Its cognate antigen is unknown. This CDR3 is 14 amino acids long. In germline, CDR1 is MNHNS, CDR2 SASEGT. These data originate in a study of T cells expressing NK-cell markers. Study information: In the group of eight sequenced donors, seven were HCMV-seropositive and one was seronegative. Study-level findings and limits: These clonotypes also led the CD3+CD56-NKG2C+ fraction in four donors. Of the CD8+ T cell pool in 5 to 7 donors, roughly 1.0-8% was accounted for by dominant NKG2C+ clonotypes.

TCRdb reprocessed the 5' RACE reads and stores each CDR3 protein as one record, lacking DNA. The sample table includes about 460,000 distinct CDR3 sequences. Sequenced input: blood T cells: a sorted CD56 or NKG2C T cell subset, CD4+ or CD8+ T cells, or bulk PBMC T cells (not recorded which). The TCR sequence derives from a woman in her forties or fifties in good health. V gene TRBV6-1 combines with J gene TRBJ1-2. CDR3 region: CASSEMAATYGYTF.